The clone carrying this T cell receptor beta chain is a singleton in its sample. What it binds is unknown. V gave up 0 bases and J gave up 7 bases, with 15 bases separating them. The CDR3 spans 16 residues. CDR1 and CDR2 (germline): MNHEY, SVGEGT. This record comes from a study of T cell repertoires in cytomegalovirus infection. Study as a whole: Both a matching HLA type and CMV infection were indicated by public TCR beta signatures. Findings and limits, study-wide: Identification of carriers of CMV plus the relevant HLA was achieved through cumulative public TCR beta family frequency. HLA-C-restricted CMV clonotypes gave the most frequent clonotype in two of eight donors.

TCRdb analysed the reads with MiXCR anew, one entry per CDR3 protein. The sample carries about 400,000 distinct CDR3 sequences, 15% to 20% recorded once. The sample taken for sequencing was PBMCs. The chain uses TRBV6-2 or TRBV6-3 and TRBJ2-2, with a weak D call TRBD1 (6 bases). The TCR sequence derives from a human donor in good health (CMV status not recorded). Some clones in this sample may be carry-over from other donors' samples. CDR3 residues: CASSYSIGTTYGELFF. Here the CDR3 DNA reads TGTGCCAGCAGTTACTCGATAGGGACAACCTACGGGGAGCTGTTTTTT.